This TCR beta chain was observed in a study of OX40 agonist ivuxolimab in advanced cancers. Trimming took 4 bases from V and 7 from J; bases not matched to a gene: 9. The CDR3 totals 15 residues. Germline CDR1 SGHNT, CDR2 YYREEE (reference sequence). The data were produced by immunoSEQ multiplex PCR, yet TCRdb's version contains in-frame clones alone and is incomplete. The repertoire holds tens of thousands of clones, with 91% as singletons. In regard to this clone: Its antigen is currently unknown.

Study-level results: Doses of 0.1 to 3.0 mg/kg were accompanied by clonal expansion of CD4+ and CD8+ blood T cells by week 6.

The clonotype comes from an adult with an advanced solid tumor such as melanoma, head and neck, liver or kidney cancer. V and J are TRBV5-4 and TRBJ2-1, with 9 positions matching TRBD2. The starting material was CD4+ or CD8+ T cells sorted from blood, obtained in a trial of the OX40 agonist ivuxolimab. DNA of the CDR3: TGTGCCAGCAGCCCGGAACTAGCGGGCCAAAATGAGCAGTTCTTC. Protein sequence: CASSPELAGQNEQFF.